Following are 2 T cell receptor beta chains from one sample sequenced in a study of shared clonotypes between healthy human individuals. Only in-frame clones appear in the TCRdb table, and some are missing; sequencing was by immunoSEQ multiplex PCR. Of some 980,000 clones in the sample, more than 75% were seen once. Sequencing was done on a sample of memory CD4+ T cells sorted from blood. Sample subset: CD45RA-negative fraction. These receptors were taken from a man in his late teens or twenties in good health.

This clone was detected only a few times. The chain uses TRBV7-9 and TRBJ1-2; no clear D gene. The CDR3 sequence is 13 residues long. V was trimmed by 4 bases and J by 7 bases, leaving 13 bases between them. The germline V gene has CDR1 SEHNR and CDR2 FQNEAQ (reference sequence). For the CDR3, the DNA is TGTGCCAGCAGCTCAAGAGCCCTGGGTGGCTACACCTTC. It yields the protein CASSSRALGGYTF.

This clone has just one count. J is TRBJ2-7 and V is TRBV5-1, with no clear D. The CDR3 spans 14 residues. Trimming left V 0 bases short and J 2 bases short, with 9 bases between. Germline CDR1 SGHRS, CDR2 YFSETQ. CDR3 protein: CASSLAGQTYEQYF. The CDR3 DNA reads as TGCGCCAGCAGCTTGGCCGGCCAGACCTACGAGCAGTACTTC.